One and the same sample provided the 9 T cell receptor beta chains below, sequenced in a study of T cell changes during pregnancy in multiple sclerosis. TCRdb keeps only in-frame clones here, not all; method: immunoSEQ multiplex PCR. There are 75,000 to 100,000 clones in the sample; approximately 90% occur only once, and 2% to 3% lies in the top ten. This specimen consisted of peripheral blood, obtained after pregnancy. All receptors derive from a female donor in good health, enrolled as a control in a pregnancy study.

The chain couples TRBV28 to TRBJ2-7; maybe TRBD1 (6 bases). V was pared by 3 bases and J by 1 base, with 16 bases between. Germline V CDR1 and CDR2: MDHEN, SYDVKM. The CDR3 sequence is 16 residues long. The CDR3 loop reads CASSFMTGTTSYEQYF. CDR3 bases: TGTGCCAGCAGTTTCATGACAGGCACTACTTCCTACGAGCAGTACTTC.

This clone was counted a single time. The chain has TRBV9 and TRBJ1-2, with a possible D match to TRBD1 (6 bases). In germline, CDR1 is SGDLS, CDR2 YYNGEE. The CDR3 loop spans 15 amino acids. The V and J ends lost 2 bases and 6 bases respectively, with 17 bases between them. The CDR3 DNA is TGTGCCAGCAGCGTCGCGAGGGGGGGCATAGATGGCTACACCTTC. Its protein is CASSVARGGIDGYTF.

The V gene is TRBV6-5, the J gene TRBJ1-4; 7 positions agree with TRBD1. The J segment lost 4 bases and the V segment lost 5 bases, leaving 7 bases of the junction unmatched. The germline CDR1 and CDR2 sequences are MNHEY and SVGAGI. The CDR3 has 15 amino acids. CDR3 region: CASSLTTGVNEKLFF. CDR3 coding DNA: TGTGCCAGCAGTCTAACAACAGGGGTTAATGAAAAACTGTTTTTT.

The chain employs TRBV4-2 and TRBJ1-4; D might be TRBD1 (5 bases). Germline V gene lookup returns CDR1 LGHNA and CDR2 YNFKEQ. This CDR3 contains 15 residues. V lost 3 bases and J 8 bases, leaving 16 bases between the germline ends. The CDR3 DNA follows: TGTGCCAGCAGCCAGACCCGAGACAGAGCCGAAAAACTGTTTTTT. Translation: CASSQTRDRAEKLFF.

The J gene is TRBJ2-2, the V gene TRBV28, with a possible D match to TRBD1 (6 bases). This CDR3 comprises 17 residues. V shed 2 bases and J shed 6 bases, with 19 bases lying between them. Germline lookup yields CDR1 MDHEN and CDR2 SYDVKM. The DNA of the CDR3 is TGTGCCAGCAGTTTAAGGGGCAGGGGATGGTTGGCCGGGGAGCTGTTTTTT. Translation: CASSLRGRGWLAGELFF.

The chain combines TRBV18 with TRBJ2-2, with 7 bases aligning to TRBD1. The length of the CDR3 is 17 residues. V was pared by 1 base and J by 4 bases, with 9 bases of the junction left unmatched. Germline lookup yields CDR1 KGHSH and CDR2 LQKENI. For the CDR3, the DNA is TGTGCCAGCTCACCACTCCGGGACAGCGCGAGCACCGGGGAGCTGTTTTTT. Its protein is CASSPLRDSASTGELFF.

The CDR3 reads CAIQGKTDQPQHF. The CDR3 DNA is TGTGCCATCCAGGGTAAGACAGATCAGCCCCAGCATTTT. This chain links TRBV10-3 with TRBJ1-5; weak D call: TRBD1 (5 bases). The germline CDR1 and CDR2 sequences are ENHRY and SYGVKD. V lost 8 bases to trimming and J lost 5 bases, with 13 bases between them. This CDR3 comprises 13 residues.

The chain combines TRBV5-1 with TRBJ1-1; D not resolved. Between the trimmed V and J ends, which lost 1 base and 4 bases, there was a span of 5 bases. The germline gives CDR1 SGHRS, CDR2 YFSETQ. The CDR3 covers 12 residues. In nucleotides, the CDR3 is TGCGCCAGCAGCTTGACAGCCACTGAAGCTTTCTTT. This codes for CASSLTATEAFF.

Here the CDR3 DNA reads TGTGCCACCTCCGGGGACAGTGATACGCAGTATTTT. Translated, it gives CATSGDSDTQYF. V is TRBV2 and J is TRBJ2-3; 7 bases align to TRBD1. The CDR3 runs 12 residues. The germline V gene has CDR1 SNHLY and CDR2 FYNNEI. The junction had 7 bases not matched to a gene; V was cut back by 10 bases and J by 6 bases.